This TCR beta chain was documented in a study of T cell responses to AZD1222 COVID-19 vaccine (dated by TCRdb to about 2021). At the level of the whole study: A total of approximately 240 trial participants underwent TCR sequencing, of whom about 200 had received two doses of AZD1222 and some 26 had received two doses of the MenACWY control vaccine. Trial participants were enrolled by age into subgroups of 18-55, 56-69 and 70-plus years, and 148, 28 and 57 TCR-sequenced participants, respectively, were included in these subgroups.

What the work shows at the level of the full study, not this receptor alone: After two AZD1222 doses, spike-specific TCR breadth and depth were significantly higher than at day 0 and than in MenACWY recipients. Vaccine-associated CD4 TCRs spanned the whole spike protein, with dominant responses in regions 160-218 and 743-854. In the small 56-69-year group, the increase in depth fell short of significance, most likely because of low power. Because no day 14 peak-response samples were available, the repertoires could be characterized only after the peak T cell response. Reportedly, close to half of the unique spike-specific TCRs recognized epitopes lying outside the regions that are mutated in the B.1.351 and B.1.1.7 variants. Conclusions about previously exposed vaccinees were limited because only six or seven AZD1222 recipients were SARS-CoV-2 seropositive at baseline. Participants were mostly white British and included more females than males, and it was suggested by the authors that clonal diversity may have been underestimated.

In the paper's terms, the time point label means: about 28 days (+/-7) after the second vaccine dose. AZD1222 recipients with second doses at about 4 weeks or about 12 weeks were pooled, because spike-specific TCR depth and breadth did not differ between schedules. The vaccinee samples were drawn from two UK trials, COV001 and COV002, one of which was a single-blind randomized controlled phase 2/3 trial testing AZD1222 (ChAdOx1 nCoV-19) in healthy adults. For TCRbeta chain sequencing, PBMC samples from trial participants were taken at day 0 and at day 28 after the second dose. The CDR3 regions of human TCRbeta chains were analyzed by immunosequencing. Per the original workflow: Repertoire TCRs were checked for matches against a reference library of SARS-CoV-2-specific TCRs that had been generated using the MIRA antigen-specificity platform. Breadth was defined as the fraction of unique TCRs that were SARS-CoV-2-associated. Depth was defined as the fraction of total T cells that were SARS-CoV-2-associated. Using the MIRA data, every spike-specific TCR was mapped to the spike region that the TCR reacted to and assigned to either a CD4 or a CD8 class. Log10-transformed breadth and depth values were compared by one-way ANOVA with Sidak's multiple comparisons tests. Sourced from immuneACCESS, this table was stored by TCRdb with only in-frame sequences that have V and J called. A share of the clones is absent; for the studies checked, an unresolved V gene accounts for under half, and the remainder has no known explanation. The DNA gave D and trimming, while V, J and clone size come from that table. The sample records 150,000 to 200,000 clones, over 90% of which are singletons. Roughly 2% of the sample is in the top ten clones.

The CDR3 contains 15 residues, cysteine and phenylalanine counted. The DNA shown is the 45-base CDR3, in frame from base 1. CDR1 is given as MNHNY and CDR2 as SVGAGI, both from the germline V gene (reference sequence). Relative to germline, V is 6 bases shorter and J is 3 bases shorter, with 15 bases between their ends. As regards this clone: Its specific antigen is unknown. Base qualities are not at hand, and no much larger clone is one base apart.

The V gene is TRBV6-6 and the J gene is TRBJ1-5, with an unclear D gene assignment. The sample consisted of peripheral blood, taken 28 days after the second AZD1222 dose. The sequence derives from an adult who received the AZD1222 COVID-19 vaccine. The sequenced DNA is TGTGCCAGCAGGAACTCGGACGCGGCCAATCAGCCCCAGCATTTT. This yields the protein CASRNSDAANQPQHF.